This note documents a single T cell receptor beta chain sequence. Its antigen is not known. Unexposed donor CD4+ T cells date from about 2011-2019, before the COVID-19 pandemic. This CDR3 has 16 amino acids. Trimming removed 2 bases from V and 0 bases from J, with 12 bases in between. Per germline, CDR1 SGHTA and CDR2 FQGNSA. The data were produced by immunoSEQ multiplex PCR, yet TCRdb's version contains in-frame clones alone and is incomplete. This table holds some 65,000 clones, about 87% found once. This specimen comes from a study of CD4 T cells in relation to SARS-CoV-2 and coronaviruses. Study outcomes and limitations: This crossreactivity analysis covered spike protein alone, no other viral proteins. Memory recall responses, not primary responses primed in culture, are what the assay detects.

The receptor comes from a human donor in good health. The gene calls are TRBV7-2 and TRBJ2-3; no firm D call. Sequenced: memory CD4+ T cells from PBMCs. The CDR3, as DNA: TGTGCCAGCAGCTTAAAAGGCCGAACTAGCACAGATACGCAGTATTTT. Protein sequence: CASSLKGRTSTDTQYF.